This TCR beta chain was found in a study of T-cell memory formation after mild COVID-19. TCRdb re-analysed the 5' RACE reads in MiXCR, keeping a single row per CDR3 protein. The data show 300,000 to 350,000 distinct CDR3 sequences, approximately 15% seen once. Trimming removed 3 bases at V and 8 bases at J, with 13 bases between. The CDR3 spans 13 residues. The source material was PBMCs or a T cell subset sorted from them (not recorded which). This sequence joins TRBV12-3 or TRBV12-4 and TRBJ1-2, with no clear D. The source is a man aged 18-30 years who had mild COVID-19 (a few samples of this study predate the infection). Cell type and time point are not known. The DNA for the CDR3 is TGTGCCAGCAGTTTTCACTCACAGAACGGCTACACCTTC. Protein product: CASSFHSQNGYTF.